A single TCR beta chain is shown here with its context. Blood specimens came from baseline, cycle 4 day 1, and cycle 7 day 1. Only in-frame clones appear in the TCRdb table, and some are missing; sequencing was by immunoSEQ multiplex PCR. Here the sample spans about 48,000 clones, 70% to 90% being singletons. The CDR3 extends over 16 amino acids. The J segment lost 4 bases and the V segment lost 0 bases, leaving 8 bases of the junction unmatched. Germline CDR1 and CDR2: SGHNT and YENEEA. This sample stems from a study of OX40 agonist ivuxolimab in advanced cancers. Study context: Ivuxolimab was administered intravenously to patients at 0.01 to 10 mg/kg every 2 weeks. Hepatocellular carcinoma, melanoma, renal cell or head and neck cancer occurred in dose-escalation patients. Three dose-escalation patients had partial responses: one with hepatocellular carcinoma and two with cutaneous melanoma.

The sample here was CD4+ or CD8+ T cells sorted from blood, taken in a trial of the OX40 agonist ivuxolimab. The rearrangement uses TRBV11-3 and TRBJ2-7, with 8 nucleotides matching TRBD1. The clonotype originates from an adult with an advanced solid tumor such as melanoma, head and neck, liver or kidney cancer. The CDR3 region has the DNA TGTGCCAGCAGCTTAGATGGCCAGGGGGCCCCTTACGAGCAGTACTTC. Amino acids: CASSLDGQGAPYEQYF.